Each of the 28 T cell receptor beta chains below was sequenced from the same sample in a study of shared clonotypes between healthy human individuals. Only in-frame clones appear in the TCRdb table, and some are missing; sequencing was by immunoSEQ multiplex PCR. The sample lists some 1 million clones; 70% to 80% were seen once. The specimen was memory CD4+ T cells sorted from blood. Subset given: CD45RA-negative fraction. These receptors originate from a man between 18 and 29 years old in good health.

The chain combines TRBV6-1 with TRBJ1-1; D remains ambiguous. In germline, CDR1 is MNHNS, CDR2 SASEGT. CDR3 length: 11 residues. Trimming removed 6 bases at V and 8 bases at J, with 10 bases between. CDR3 protein: CASSAAAEAFF. The DNA of the CDR3 is TGTGCCAGCAGCGCTGCTGCCGAAGCTTTCTTT.

The chain couples TRBV21-1 to TRBJ1-4. TRBV21-1 is listed as a pseudogene. The CDR3 is 15 residues long. The CDR3 loop reads CASSNLNLPNEKLFF. CDR3 DNA: TGTGCCAGCAGCAACCTGAATTTGCCTAATGAAAAACTGTTTTTT.

This chain uses TRBV6-6 with TRBJ2-7; D may be TRBD1 (6 bases). V shed 4 bases and J shed 7 bases, with 14 bases lying between them. CDR3 length equals 13 residues. In germline, CDR1 is MNHNY, CDR2 SVGAGI (reference sequence). This CDR3 reads CASSSSGVGEQYF. The DNA of the CDR3 is TGTGCCAGCAGTTCCTCAGGGGTGGGGGAGCAGTACTTC.

This chain joins TRBV11-2 and TRBJ1-2, with TRBD1 as a possible D gene (5 bases). CDR1 is SGHAT and CDR2 is FQNNGV in the germline V gene. The CDR3 is made up of 16 amino acids. V lost 5 bases and J 6 bases, leaving 22 bases between the germline ends. CDR3 protein: CASSLRSMGVIHGYTF. The DNA of the CDR3 is TGTGCCAGCAGCCTCCGCTCAATGGGGGTTATCCATGGCTACACCTTC.

V and J are TRBV2 and TRBJ1-3; weak D call: TRBD1 (6 bases). V gave up 4 bases and J gave up 4 bases, with 11 bases separating them. CDR3 length: 14 residues. Germline V gene sequence: CDR1 SNHLY, CDR2 FYNNEI. The CDR3 coding sequence is TGTGCCAGCAGTGTTACAGGGTTAGGAAACACCATATATTTT. Its translation is CASSVTGLGNTIYF.

This clone was counted at least ten times. The chain joins TRBV30 to TRBJ2-3; TRBD2 matches 11 bases. V shed 1 base, J shed 2 bases, and the junction held 11 bases outside the gene matches. CDR1 GTSNPN and CDR2 SVGIG come from the germline V gene (reference sequence). The CDR3 is made up of 18 amino acids. CDR3 amino acids: CAWSDRASGRYFTDTQYF. The CDR3 DNA sequence: TGTGCCTGGAGTGACCGGGCTAGCGGGAGGTACTTCACAGATACGCAGTATTTT.

The V and J genes are TRBV19 and TRBJ1-4, with D maybe TRBD1 (6 bases). The germline gives CDR1 LNHDA, CDR2 SQIVND (reference sequence). Trimming took 3 bases from V and 7 from J, leaving 15 bases between them. This CDR3 comprises 15 residues. CDR3 amino acids: CASSMRQATSEKLFF. CDR3 bases: TGTGCCAGTAGTATGCGACAGGCGACAAGTGAAAAACTGTTTTTT.

This sequence joins TRBV7-2 and TRBJ2-4; 10 nucleotides align to TRBD1. V dropped 0 bases and J dropped 6; count of bases not matched to a gene: 2. In germline, CDR1 is SGHTA, CDR2 FQGNSA. This CDR3 region has 15 residues. CDR3 residues: CASSLAGQGINIQYF. CDR3 nucleotide sequence: TGTGCCAGCAGCTTAGCGGGACAGGGGATAAACATTCAGTACTTC.

The chain carries TRBV27 and TRBJ1-6; the D gene is possibly TRBD1 (5 bases). Between the trimmed V and J ends, which lost 5 bases and 9 bases, there was a span of 14 bases. CDR1 is MNHEY, CDR2 SMNVEV, per germline (reference sequence). CDR3 length equals 14 residues. This CDR3 is CASSTLGRGSPLHF. CDR3 DNA sequence: TGTGCCAGCAGTACGCTGGGGCGAGGTTCACCCCTCCACTTT.

As concerns this clone: This specimen includes other DNA sequences encoding the same CDR3. The chain joins TRBV15 to TRBJ1-1; D ambiguous. V lost 3 bases and J lost 1, with 6 bases in between. The CDR3 loop spans 13 amino acids. Germline V CDR1 and CDR2: LNHNV, YYDKDF (reference sequence). DNA of the CDR3: TGTGCCACCAGCAGTCGGGGGAACACTGAAGCTTTCTTT. It is translated as CATSSRGNTEAFF.

The V gene is TRBV29-1, the J gene TRBJ1-1; D is uncertain. The CDR3 length is 11 residues. Germline V lookup: CDR1 SQVTM, CDR2 ANQGSEA. V was trimmed by 4 bases and J by 4 bases, leaving 7 bases between them. The CDR3 DNA sequence: TGCAGCGTTGTGTCCAGCACTGAAGCTTTCTTT. Translated: CSVVSSTEAFF.

A remark on this clone: Other nucleotide sequences from this sample produce the same CDR3. The chain uses TRBV5-6 and TRBJ2-5; 7 bases are a match to TRBD2. This CDR3 has 13 amino acids. Germline CDR1 SGHDT, CDR2 YYEEEE. With V trimmed by 5 bases and J by 2 bases, 3 bases remained unmatched. The CDR3 bases are TGTGCCAGCAGTTGGACTAGTCAAGAGACCCAGTACTTC. Its protein is CASSWTSQETQYF.

The chain uses TRBV9 and TRBJ2-3; TRBD2 matches at 7 bases. The CDR3 totals 15 residues. CDR1 is SGDLS, CDR2 YYNGEE, per germline. V shed 3 bases, J shed 1 base, and the junction held 5 bases outside the gene matches. CDR3 residues: CASSARETGTDTQYF. The CDR3 DNA follows: TGTGCCAGCAGCGCGCGGGAGACCGGCACAGATACGCAGTATTTT.

The chain couples TRBV4-1 to TRBJ1-1; D perhaps matches TRBD1 (6 bases). Germline values: CDR1 MGHRA, CDR2 YSYEKL. The CDR3 totals 17 residues. The V end was cut by 4 bases, the J end by 1 base, with 19 bases between. For the CDR3, the DNA is TGCGCCAGCAGCCCTCTGGGGGGCCAAGGTAGGAACACTGAAGCTTTCTTT. Its translation is CASSPLGGQGRNTEAFF.

This chain uses TRBV18 with TRBJ2-7, with 7 bases matching TRBD1. Germline CDR1 KGHSH, CDR2 LQKENI. The length of the CDR3 is 14 residues. Trimming took 2 bases from V and 2 from J; bases not matched to a gene: 3. CDR3 in amino acids: CASSPWTGTYEQYF. CDR3 sequence (DNA): TGTGCCAGCTCACCATGGACAGGAACCTACGAGCAGTACTTC.

This chain links TRBV5-1 with TRBJ2-7; D gene unclear. Germline values: CDR1 SGHRS, CDR2 YFSETQ. The CDR3 sequence is 14 residues long. Trimming pared 4 bases from V and 1 base from J, leaving 12 bases between. The CDR3 spells CASSPEPPSYEQYF. For the CDR3, the DNA is TGCGCCAGCAGCCCGGAGCCCCCATCCTACGAGCAGTACTTC.

This clone was observed once. This chain connects TRBV27 to TRBJ1-6, with D unresolved. V lost 3 bases and J 1 base, leaving 13 bases between the germline ends. The CDR3 spans 17 residues. Germline V gene data show CDR1 as MNHEY and CDR2 as SMNVEV (reference sequence). The DNA for the CDR3 is TGTGCCAGCAGTTTTACGGCCCGTGGATCCTATAATTCACCCCTCCACTTT. It encodes CASSFTARGSYNSPLHF.

V and J are TRBV5-1 and TRBJ1-2; D is undetermined. V lost 4 bases and J 10 bases, leaving 23 bases between the germline ends. The CDR3 extends over 15 amino acids. Germline loops: CDR1 SGHRS, CDR2 YFSETQ. The CDR3 DNA reads as TGCGCCAGCAGCCCAGGCTCGGGTTGGTCTTTTGACTACACCTTC. As protein: CASSPGSGWSFDYTF. Using reference TRBV5-1 and TRBJ1-2 for the parts outside the CDR3, the full variable domain is KAGVTQTPRYLIKTRGQQVTLSCSPISGHRSVSWYQQTPGQGLQFLFEYFSETQRNKGNFPGRFSGRQFSNSRSEMNVSTLELGDSALYLCASSPGSGWSFDYTFGSGTRLTVV.

Remarks on this clone: Other DNA sequences in this sample translate to the same CDR3. The chain has TRBV5-1 and TRBJ1-1, with D possibly TRBD1 on 5 matching bases. Germline assignment: CDR1 SGHRS and CDR2 YFSETQ. The CDR3 extends over 15 amino acids. Trimming cost V 0 bases and J 2 bases, with 11 bases left between them. This CDR3 is CASSLEGQTNTEAFF. The CDR3 DNA follows: TGCGCCAGCAGCTTGGAGGGGCAGACAAACACTGAAGCTTTCTTT.

This clone appeared a single time. The V and J genes are TRBV7-6 and TRBJ1-3, with TRBD1 identical over 9 bases. Germline loops: CDR1 SGHVS, CDR2 FNYEAQ. Losses at the gene ends were 5 bases for V and 1 base for J; bases not matched to a gene: 6. This CDR3 region has 16 residues. CDR3 in DNA: TGTGCCAGCAGCCCCGGACAGGGGCGGTCTGGAAACACCATATATTTT. Its protein is CASSPGQGRSGNTIYF. Full variable domain (rest looked up from reference TRBV7-6 and TRBJ1-3): GAGVSQSPRYKVTKRGQDVALRCDPISGHVSLYWYRQALGQGPEFLTYFNYEAQQDKSGLPNDRFSAERPEGSISTLTIQRTEQRDSAMYRCASSPGQGRSGNTIYFGEGSWLTVV.

The chain combines TRBV10-1 with TRBJ1-1, with a weak D call TRBD1 (5 bases). CDR1 is WNHNN, CDR2 SYGVQD, per germline (reference sequence). The V gene lost 3 bases and the J gene lost 5 bases, with 19 bases spanning the gap. There are 16 residues in the CDR3. CDR3 nucleotide sequence: TGCGCCAGCAGTGACGGGGGGAAAATTTCGAGGACTGAAGCTTTCTTT. The encoded protein is CASSDGGKISRTEAFF.

There are a few counts of this clone. V usage is TRBV28 and J usage is TRBJ1-2; 10 positions match TRBD1. This CDR3 comprises 14 residues. Germline loops: CDR1 MDHEN, CDR2 SYDVKM. Trimming removed 7 bases from V and 5 bases from J; junction bases left unmatched: 7. CDR3 sequence: CASTRTGGTYGYTF. The CDR3 DNA reads TGTGCCAGCACCCGGACAGGGGGAACGTATGGCTACACCTTC.

V and J are TRBV10-3 and TRBJ2-1; D uncertain. Between the trimmed V and J ends, which lost 10 bases and 8 bases, there was a span of 12 bases. The CDR3 extends over 11 amino acids. Germline assignment: CDR1 ENHRY and CDR2 SYGVKD. CDR3 sequence reads: CATSPEYEQFF. The CDR3 region has the DNA TGTGCCACCTCCCCCGAGTATGAGCAGTTCTTC.

The chain links TRBV6-1 to TRBJ1-5; a possible D gene is TRBD1 (5 bases). Trimming stripped 6 bases from V and 3 bases from J, with 9 bases between. Germline V gene data show CDR1 as MNHNS and CDR2 as SASEGT. The CDR3 consists of 13 residues. CDR3 in DNA: TGTGCCAGCAGCGAGGACAACAATCAGCCCCAGCATTTT. This codes for CASSEDNNQPQHF.

Turning to this clone: Other DNA variants within this sample encode the same CDR3. The chain links TRBV5-6 to TRBJ2-2; no clear D. V lost 0 bases and J lost 1, with 4 bases in between. In germline, CDR1 is SGHDT, CDR2 YYEEEE. This CDR3 is 14 amino acids long. DNA of the CDR3: TGTGCCAGCAGCTTGGGGCTGAACACCGGGGAGCTGTTTTTT. Translating it yields CASSLGLNTGELFF.

The V call is TRBV28, the J call TRBJ2-7; D could derive from TRBD1 or TRBD2 (6 bases each). This CDR3 region has 16 residues. Between the trimmed V and J ends, which lost 5 bases and 4 bases, there was a span of 21 bases. Germline-derived CDR1 and CDR2 are MDHEN and SYDVKM. The CDR3 nucleotides read TGTGCCAGCAGTAGCCCAGGGGACTCCCGGGGGTACGAGCAGTACTTC. Protein product: CASSSPGDSRGYEQYF.

The rearrangement joins TRBV7-2 to TRBJ2-1; 10 positions match TRBD2. Germline V gene lookup returns CDR1 SGHTA and CDR2 FQGNSA. V was clipped by 4 bases and J by 9 bases; unmatched bases: 9. The CDR3 contains 15 residues. CDR3 amino acids: CASSWAAGGGAEQFF. CDR3 coding DNA: TGTGCCAGCAGCTGGGCAGCGGGAGGGGGAGCTGAGCAGTTCTTC. Full variable domain (missing parts from reference TRBV7-2 and TRBJ2-1): GAGVSQSPSNKVTEKGKDVELRCDPISGHTALYWYRQSLGQGLEFLIYFQGNSAPDKSGLPSDRFSAERTGGSVSTLTIQRTQQEDSAVYLCASSWAAGGGAEQFFGPGTRLTVL.

The chain is built from TRBV10-3 and TRBJ1-2, with TRBD1 as a possible D gene (6 bases). The germline V gene has CDR1 ENHRY and CDR2 SYGVKD. V was trimmed by 10 bases and J by 8 bases, leaving 14 bases between them. The CDR3 is made up of 11 amino acids. The chain's CDR3 is CATEQGGGYTF. The CDR3 nucleotides are TGTGCCACCGAACAGGGTGGGGGCTACACCTTC.